The 32 T cell receptor beta chains presented below share a single source sample, sequenced in a study of beta chain features in type 1 diabetes. General study findings and limits: In all four CD4+ subsets, TCRB CDR3 length was significantly, moderately reduced in type 1 diabetes.

These TCRs' antigens remain unknown. The authors reverse transcribed all of the isolated RNA, so sequencing captured expressed TCRB transcripts. The table came from immunoSEQ multiplex PCR; TCRdb's copy has only in-frame clones and leaves some out. The top ten hold 0.7% of the sample, which has about 150,000 clones, about 9% seen once. Source material: central memory CD4+ T cells from blood. Receptors originate from a woman aged 25 to 39 with type 1 diabetes.

This clone was observed a few times. The CDR3 is CASSSLGGGTYEQYF. The CDR3, as DNA: TGTGCCAGCAGTTCCTTAGGGGGAGGGACCTACGAGCAGTACTTC. The chain couples TRBV27 to TRBJ2-7, with D perhaps matching TRBD2 (7 bases). The CDR3 contains 15 residues. Between the trimmed V and J ends, which lost 4 bases and 2 bases, there was a span of 15 bases. Germline V lookup: CDR1 MNHEY, CDR2 SMNVEV (reference sequence).

This clone came up a few times. The V call is TRBV18, the J call TRBJ1-1; D ambiguous. The CDR3 runs 14 residues. Trimming removed 6 bases from V and 4 bases from J, with 15 bases in between. CDR1 is KGHSH, CDR2 LQKENI, per germline. The CDR3, as DNA: TGTGCCAGCTCCGGTGGGATTGAGGGCACTGAAGCTTTCTTT. As protein: CASSGGIEGTEAFF. Variable domain in full (rest from reference TRBV18 and TRBJ1-1): NAGVMQNPRHLVRRRGQEARLRCSPMKGHSHVYWYRQLPEEGLKFMVYLQKENIIDESGMPKERFSAEFPKEGPSILRIQQVVRGDSAAYFCASSGGIEGTEAFFGQGTRLTVV.

This clone was seen only a few times. The gene calls are TRBV7-2 and TRBJ2-3; TRBD2 matches 14 bases. Unmatched junction bases numbered 14, after V lost 5 bases and J lost 7 bases. CDR3 size: 18 residues. Germline CDR1 reads SGHTA; CDR2 reads FQGNSA. Here the CDR3 DNA reads TGTGCCAGCAGCGCCGGGACTAGCGGGAGAAGGAGGGGGTATACGCAGTATTTT. The encoded protein is CASSAGTSGRRRGYTQYF.

This clone was observed a few times. In DNA, the CDR3 is TGCGCCAGCAGTCTGCGGGCACCCGACTCTGGAAACACCATATATTTT. Translated, it gives CASSLRAPDSGNTIYF. The rearrangement uses TRBV5-1 and TRBJ1-3; D call uncertain. The CDR3 is 16 amino acids. CDR1 SGHRS and CDR2 YFSETQ come from the germline V gene. V was clipped by 5 bases and J by 0 bases, with 15 bases between them.

This clone was seen only a few times. The gene calls are TRBV11-2 and TRBJ1-1; 7 bases align to TRBD1. Germline trimming cut 6 bases from V and 1 base from J; bases unmatched to any gene: 5. CDR1 is SGHAT, CDR2 FQNNGV, per germline. The CDR3 is 14 residues long. Written as DNA, the CDR3 is TGTGCCAGCAGAGAGGGGGCCCAGAACACTGAAGCTTTCTTT. Amino acid sequence: CASREGAQNTEAFF. The full variable domain, in which reference TRBV11-2 and TRBJ1-1 provide the parts outside the CDR3, is EAGVAQSPRYKIIEKRQSVAFWCNPISGHATLYWYQQILGQGPKLLIQFQNNGVVDDSQLPKDRFSAERLKGVDSTLKIQPAKLEDSAVYLCASREGAQNTEAFFGQGTRLTVV.

This clone has a handful of counts. CDR3 nucleotides: TGTGCCAGCAGCGGAGGATTTTCGGGAGAGACCCAGTACTTC. Residues: CASSGGFSGETQYF. The rearrangement uses TRBV5-6 and TRBJ2-5; tentatively, D is TRBD2 (5 bases). V lost 4 bases, J lost 4 bases, and 14 bases lay in between. CDR3 length: 14 residues. Germline assignment: CDR1 SGHDT and CDR2 YYEEEE.

The chain uses TRBV7-9 and TRBJ1-1, with D perhaps TRBD1 (6 bases). Trimming removed 4 bases at V and 0 bases at J, with 15 bases between. The CDR3 spans 16 residues. Germline V CDR1 and CDR2: SEHNR, FQNEAQ (reference sequence). CDR3 protein: CASSYSPGQMNTEAFF. As DNA, the CDR3 is TGTGCCAGCAGCTACTCGCCGGGACAAATGAACACTGAAGCTTTCTTT.

The rearrangement joins TRBV19 to TRBJ2-5; D not certain. Trimming pared 5 bases from V and 5 bases from J, leaving 15 bases between. The germline V gene encodes CDR1 LNHDA and CDR2 SQIVND (reference sequence). The CDR3 contains 14 residues. The CDR3 loop reads CASSEQPRMETQYF. The CDR3 DNA is TGTGCCAGTAGTGAACAACCGAGGATGGAGACCCAGTACTTC.

The V gene is TRBV9, the J gene TRBJ1-1; D remains ambiguous. Germline loops: CDR1 SGDLS, CDR2 YYNGEE. V shed 3 bases and J shed 0 bases, with 6 bases lying between them. This CDR3 region has 13 residues. CDR3: CASSGQMNTEAFF. The DNA for the CDR3 is TGTGCCAGCAGCGGGCAGATGAACACTGAAGCTTTCTTT.

The chain has TRBV30 and TRBJ1-4; possibly TRBD1 for D (6 bases). V was clipped by 3 bases and J by 11 bases, with 16 bases between them. The CDR3 is made up of 13 amino acids. Germline CDR1 reads GTSNPN; CDR2 reads SVGIG (reference sequence). CDR3 amino acids: CAWRVSGVEKLFF. In DNA form, the CDR3 reads TGTGCCTGGAGGGTTTCAGGGGTTGAGAAACTGTTTTTT.

This clone turned up a few times. The V and J genes are TRBV2 and TRBJ2-1; tentatively, D is TRBD2 (6 bases). The CDR3 covers 16 residues. The V gene lost 4 bases and the J gene lost 6 bases, with 19 bases spanning the gap. Germline CDR1 and CDR2: SNHLY and FYNNEI. CDR3 sequence (DNA): TGTGCCAGCAGTGTTCTGGGCGGGGCTGGGGCCAATGAGCAGTTCTTC. Encoded protein: CASSVLGGAGANEQFF.

The chain combines TRBV30 with TRBJ1-3; 10 bases agree with TRBD1. With 3 bases clipped from V and 4 bases from J, the junction kept 9 bases outside the gene matches. Germline CDR1 GTSNPN, CDR2 SVGIG (reference sequence). CDR3 size: 16 residues. CDR3 loop: CAWRRQGANEGNTIYF. As DNA, the CDR3 is TGTGCCTGGAGGAGACAGGGGGCGAACGAAGGAAACACCATATATTTT.

This clone has more than one count but fewer than ten. This CDR3 is CASSSRGNEQFF. The CDR3 coding sequence is TGTGCCAGCAGCTCCAGGGGAAATGAGCAGTTCTTC. The genes are TRBV7-9 and TRBJ2-1, with D possibly being TRBD1 (6 bases). Per the germline V gene, CDR1 is SEHNR and CDR2 is FQNEAQ (reference sequence). V lost 4 bases and J 7 bases, leaving 8 bases between the germline ends. This CDR3 has 12 amino acids. Full variable domain (outside the CDR3, taken from reference TRBV7-9 and TRBJ2-1): DTGVSQNPRHKITKRGQNVTFRCDPISEHNRLYWYRQTLGQGPEFLTYFQNEAQLEKSRLLSDRFSAERPKGSFSTLEIQRTEQGDSAMYLCASSSRGNEQFFGPGTRLTVL.

The CDR3 DNA is TGCAGCGTTGATCGGGGGGGCGTAGGGGAAGCTTTCTTT. Amino acid sequence: CSVDRGGVGEAFF. The rearrangement links TRBV29-1 to TRBJ1-1, with D possibly being TRBD1 (6 bases). CDR3 size: 13 residues. Germline V CDR1 and CDR2: SQVTM, ANQGSEA. Trimming removed 3 bases at V and 8 bases at J, with 16 bases between.

This clone has a handful of counts. The chain uses TRBV6-1 and TRBJ2-5; D unresolved. The germline V and J ends were trimmed by 6 bases and 2 bases, with 4 bases remaining between them. The CDR3 contains 11 residues. The germline V gene has CDR1 MNHNS and CDR2 SASEGT. The CDR3 DNA is TGTGCCAGCAGCCCACAAGAGACCCAGTACTTC. Its protein is CASSPQETQYF.

The chain combines TRBV7-2 with TRBJ1-1, with D perhaps matching TRBD1 (6 bases). The CDR3 covers 13 residues. The germline V gene encodes CDR1 SGHTA and CDR2 FQGNSA. Trimming shortened V by 5 bases and J by 4 bases, and 11 bases separated the two germline ends. CDR3: CASSQQQGTEAFF. The CDR3 DNA reads as TGTGCCAGCAGCCAGCAACAGGGCACTGAAGCTTTCTTT.

The table lists this clone with a few counts. The chain recombines TRBV27 with TRBJ2-5; D might be TRBD1 (6 bases). The germline V and J ends were trimmed by 6 bases and 0 bases, with 11 bases remaining between them. The CDR3 consists of 14 residues. CDR1 is MNHEY and CDR2 is SMNVEV in the germline V gene (reference sequence). The CDR3 spells CASRARDNQETQYF. DNA for the CDR3: TGTGCCAGCAGGGCCCGGGACAACCAAGAGACCCAGTACTTC.

The CDR3: CASSHGQGAFGYTF. In DNA, the CDR3 is TGTGCCAGCAGCCATGGACAGGGGGCGTTTGGCTACACCTTC. This rearrangement joins TRBV7-9 to TRBJ1-2, with 11 nucleotides matching TRBD1. This CDR3 comprises 14 residues. Germline loops: CDR1 SEHNR, CDR2 FQNEAQ (reference sequence). Trimming took 5 bases from V and 7 from J; bases not matched to a gene: 6.

The V and J genes are TRBV18 and TRBJ2-1; 7 positions agree with TRBD1. V lost 4 bases and J lost 3; bases outside the gene matches: 15. The CDR3 is made up of 18 amino acids. Germline-derived CDR1 and CDR2 are KGHSH and LQKENI. In DNA form, the CDR3 reads TGTGCCAGCTCACAGTCCTCCACAGGGGTGGGCTTCTACAATGAGCAGTTCTTC. Residues: CASSQSSTGVGFYNEQFF.

The chain uses TRBV28 and TRBJ2-1; 10 nucleotides line up with TRBD1. CDR1 and CDR2 (germline): MDHEN, SYDVKM. The CDR3 consists of 15 residues. V lost 8 bases to trimming and J lost 4 bases; unmatched junction nucleotides: 8. The CDR3 region is CASYAGTGVYNEQFF. DNA of the CDR3: TGTGCCAGCTACGCCGGGACAGGGGTTTACAATGAGCAGTTCTTC. The full variable domain, rest sourced from reference TRBV28 and TRBJ2-1, is DVKVTQSSRYLVKRTGEKVFLECVQDMDHENMFWYRQDPGLGLRLIYFSYDVKMKEKGDIPEGYSVSREKKERFSLILESASTNQTSMYLCASYAGTGVYNEQFFGPGTRLTVL.

The chain employs TRBV29-1 and TRBJ1-1, with 7 bases identical to TRBD1. The trim removed 6 bases at V and 1 base at J, leaving 8 bases unmatched. Germline values: CDR1 SQVTM, CDR2 ANQGSEA. The CDR3 contains 14 residues. CDR3 sequence reads: CSVGTGTENTEAFF. The DNA for the CDR3 is TGCAGCGTCGGGACCGGGACAGAGAACACTGAAGCTTTCTTT.

There are a few counts of this clone. This chain connects TRBV5-1 to TRBJ2-1; possible D gene TRBD2, 5 bases. CDR3 length equals 15 residues. Germline V gene lookup returns CDR1 SGHRS and CDR2 YFSETQ. V gave up 2 bases and J gave up 5 bases, with 14 bases separating them. The CDR3 is CASSFLEWTDNEQFF. The CDR3 bases are TGCGCCAGCAGCTTCCTGGAGTGGACTGACAATGAGCAGTTCTTC.

This clone showed up just a few times. The chain has TRBV15 and TRBJ2-1; the D gene is possibly TRBD2 (7 bases). The CDR3 spans 14 residues. V gave up 6 bases and J gave up 8 bases, with 17 bases separating them. Looked up from germline, CDR1 is LNHNV and CDR2 is YYDKDF (reference sequence). The CDR3 region is CATREGRGWHEQFF. The DNA for the CDR3 is TGTGCCACCAGGGAGGGGAGGGGGTGGCATGAGCAGTTCTTC.

The chain recombines TRBV2 with TRBJ1-5, with D perhaps TRBD1 (6 bases). Deletions cut 5 bases from V and 7 bases from J, with 12 bases between. Germline V gene data show CDR1 as SNHLY and CDR2 as FYNNEI. The CDR3 is made up of 13 amino acids. The CDR3 nucleotides are TGTGCCAGCAGTTCAGGGGTCGGACAGCCCCAGCATTTT. As protein: CASSSGVGQPQHF.

The chain recombines TRBV28 with TRBJ2-7, with D tentatively TRBD1 (6 bases). Germline V gene data show CDR1 as MDHEN and CDR2 as SYDVKM. Trimming cost V 2 bases and J 0 bases, with 11 bases left between them. The CDR3 runs to 15 residues. The CDR3 DNA reads as TGTGCCAGCAGTTTAAGTGACAGGTCCTCCTACGAGCAGTACTTC. Amino acids: CASSLSDRSSYEQYF. The complete variable domain, with remaining parts taken from reference TRBV28 and TRBJ2-7, reads DVKVTQSSRYLVKRTGEKVFLECVQDMDHENMFWYRQDPGLGLRLIYFSYDVKMKEKGDIPEGYSVSREKKERFSLILESASTNQTSMYLCASSLSDRSSYEQYFGPGTRLTVT.

The chain carries TRBV4-1 and TRBJ2-5; 13 nucleotides agree with TRBD2. The germline gives CDR1 MGHRA, CDR2 YSYEKL. V was clipped by 0 bases and J by 11 bases; unmatched bases: 15. The CDR3 has 18 residues. The CDR3 sequence is CASSQDAGLAGEVREQYF. The CDR3, as DNA: TGCGCCAGCAGCCAAGACGCCGGACTAGCGGGAGAGGTTAGGGAGCAGTACTTC.

This clone showed up just a few times. The rearrangement uses TRBV9 and TRBJ2-7; TRBD2 matches 15 bases. CDR3 length: 14 residues. The germline V gene encodes CDR1 SGDLS and CDR2 YYNGEE. V lost 5 bases, J lost 9 bases, and 6 bases stayed unmatched. The CDR3 bases are TGTGCCAGCAGTGGACTAGCGGGAGGGCGGGTGCAGTACTTC. Protein product: CASSGLAGGRVQYF.

This clone showed up just a few times. The chain links TRBV5-1 to TRBJ1-2; TRBD1 matches at 12 bases. Trimming cost V 3 bases and J 6 bases; bases outside gene matches: 9. Looked up from germline, CDR1 is SGHRS and CDR2 is YFSETQ. This CDR3 has 16 amino acids. CDR3 DNA: TGCGCCAGCAGCTCGAACCCGGGACAGGGGGCAGATGGCTACACCTTC. This sequence encodes CASSSNPGQGADGYTF.

Points on this clone: Within the sample, other DNA sequences also encode this same CDR3. The chain couples TRBV7-9 to TRBJ2-5, with D unclear. The length of the CDR3 is 12 residues. Trimming left V 1 base short and J 5 bases short, with 5 bases between. CDR1 and CDR2 from the germline V gene are SEHNR and FQNEAQ (reference sequence). The CDR3 DNA reads as TGTGCCAGCAGCTTAGTGGGCGAGACCCAGTACTTC. It yields the protein CASSLVGETQYF.

The sample holds a few counts of this clone. J is TRBJ2-3 and V is TRBV5-4, with TRBD1 identical over 7 bases. Germline lookup yields CDR1 SGHNT and CDR2 YYREEE (reference sequence). After removal of 6 bases from V and 2 bases from J, the junction contained 12 bases not matched to a gene. The CDR3 length is 16 residues. CDR3 residues: CASNRYRGESTDTQYF. The CDR3 nucleotides read TGTGCCAGCAACAGGTACAGGGGAGAATCCACAGATACGCAGTATTTT. Using reference TRBV5-4 and TRBJ2-3 for the parts outside the CDR3, the full variable domain is ETGVTQSPTHLIKTRGQQVTLRCSSQSGHNTVSWYQQALGQGPQFIFQYYREEENGRGNFPPRFSGLQFPNYSSELNVNALELDDSALYLCASNRYRGESTDTQYFGPGTRLTVL.

This clone was found a few times. The genes are TRBV19 and TRBJ2-1, with 7 bases that match TRBD2. This CDR3 spans 17 amino acids. Germline CDR1 LNHDA, CDR2 SQIVND (reference sequence). The ends lost 9 bases at V and 5 bases at J; junction bases unmatched: 19. Here the CDR3 reads CASSGTKNPLGHNEQFF. The CDR3 DNA follows: TGTGCCAGCTCCGGGACTAAGAACCCCCTTGGCCACAATGAGCAGTTCTTC.

This clone was observed a few times. The CDR3 loop is CASSPDRGTFSTGELFF. The CDR3 region has the DNA TGCGCCAGCAGCCCAGACAGGGGGACCTTCAGCACCGGGGAGCTGTTTTTT. V gene TRBV4-1 combines with J gene TRBJ2-2; 9 positions match TRBD1. V trimming: 4 bases; J trimming: 4 bases; junction bases outside the gene matches: 10. Germline-derived CDR1 and CDR2 are MGHRA and YSYEKL. This CDR3 has 17 amino acids.